This passage covers 30 T cell receptor beta chains from one sample sequenced in a study of T-cell reconstitution after alpha-beta-depleted transplantation in children. Preparation of the TCRbeta library used unique molecular identifiers. TCRdb fed the PCR reads into MiXCR, producing one record per CDR3 protein. The repertoire has about 610,000 distinct CDR3 sequences, about 10% of them found once; the top ten carry about 4.2%. This specimen consisted of PBMCs from the stem cell graft donor, obtained from the stem cell graft. These receptors all come from a human donor who donated a stem cell graft to a child with acute myeloid leukemia.

The chain combines TRBV3-1 with TRBJ1-5; D gene unclear. The germline V gene encodes CDR1 LGHDT and CDR2 YNNKEL (reference sequence). The V end lost 2 bases, the J end lost 0 bases, and 17 bases lay between the germline ends. The CDR3 extends over 18 amino acids. The CDR3 DNA sequence: TGTGCCAGCAGCCAAAACGGATCCGGGCCCTATAGCAATCAGCCCCAGCATTTT. It is translated as CASSQNGSGPYSNQPQHF.

This chain links TRBV6-2 or TRBV6-3 with TRBJ2-7, with D uncertain. Germline V gene sequence: CDR1 MNHEY, CDR2 SVGEGT. The germline V and J ends were trimmed by 2 bases and 5 bases, with 7 bases remaining between them. The CDR3 sequence is 12 residues long. CDR3 residues: CASSYEFNEQYF. CDR3 sequence (DNA): TGTGCCAGCAGTTACGAGTTCAACGAGCAGTACTTC.

The chain couples TRBV28 to TRBJ2-7; no definite D call. The CDR3 loop spans 16 amino acids. Germline CDR1 and CDR2: MDHEN and SYDVKM. V dropped 1 base and J dropped 2 bases, with 15 bases sitting between them. This CDR3 is CASSLLLTLPTYEQYF. CDR3 bases: TGTGCCAGCAGTTTATTGCTAACCTTACCCACCTACGAGCAGTACTTC.

This clonotype was observed a few times. DNA for the CDR3: TGTGCTGGCGGGAGCTCCTACAATGAGCAGTTCTTC. It yields the protein CAGGSSYNEQFF. The chain is built from TRBV6-2 or TRBV6-3 and TRBJ2-1, with 7 nucleotides matching TRBD2. CDR3 size: 12 residues. Germline lookup yields CDR1 MNHEY and CDR2 SVGEGT.

V and J are TRBV5-1 and TRBJ2-1, with D possibly being TRBD1 (6 bases). The CDR3 runs to 18 residues. The germline gives CDR1 SGHRS, CDR2 YFSETQ. Deletions cut 1 base from V and 0 bases from J, with 17 bases between. CDR3 nucleotides: TGCGCCAGCAGCTTGCTCGGCAGGGGAGAGGGCTCCTACAATGAGCAGTTCTTC. Protein product: CASSLLGRGEGSYNEQFF.

This clonotype was recorded at least ten times. The chain combines TRBV3-1 with TRBJ2-7, with 8 bases lining up with TRBD2. CDR3 length: 18 amino acids. V lost 0 bases, J lost 0 bases, and 10 bases stayed unmatched. Per the germline V gene, CDR1 is LGHDT and CDR2 is YNNKEL (reference sequence). CDR3 in amino acids: CASSQEELAGEGSYEQYF. The CDR3 DNA sequence: TGTGCCAGCAGCCAAGAGGAGCTAGCGGGCGAGGGCTCCTACGAGCAGTACTTC.

This clonotype appeared a few times. The J gene is TRBJ1-2, the V gene TRBV27, with TRBD1 matching 10 bases. The CDR3 sequence is 14 residues long. The germline V gene encodes CDR1 MNHEY and CDR2 SMNVEV (reference sequence). The junction had 8 bases not matched to a gene; V was cut back by 5 bases and J by 8 bases. CDR3 DNA sequence: TGTGCCAGCAGTCCCGGACAGGGGGTAGGGGGCTACACCTTC. It encodes CASSPGQGVGGYTF.

This clonotype has ten or more counts. The V and J genes are TRBV6-5 and TRBJ1-2; possibly TRBD1 for D (6 bases). In germline, CDR1 is MNHEY, CDR2 SVGAGI. Trimming pared 7 bases from V and 4 bases from J, leaving 7 bases between. The CDR3 is 11 residues long. The CDR3: CASMGAYGYTF. The DNA of the CDR3 is TGTGCCAGCATGGGGGCCTATGGCTACACCTTC.

The sample holds a few counts of this clonotype. The chain links TRBV6-1 to TRBJ2-1; the D gene is possibly TRBD1 (6 bases). The CDR3 has 14 amino acids. The germline CDR1 and CDR2 sequences are MNHNS and SASEGT. The V end was cut by 6 bases, the J end by 9 bases, with 18 bases between. CDR3 coding DNA: TGTGCCAGCAGGATTTTGACAGGTACGGGTGAGCAGTTCTTC. Amino acid sequence: CASRILTGTGEQFF.

V and J are TRBV5-5 and TRBJ2-1; 7 bases align to TRBD2. Trimming cost V 2 bases and J 14 bases; bases outside gene matches: 7. Per the germline V gene, CDR1 is SGHKS and CDR2 is YYEKEE (reference sequence). This CDR3 spans 12 amino acids. The CDR3 region is CASSFTSEVEFF. DNA of the CDR3: TGTGCCAGCAGCTTCACTAGCGAAGTAGAGTTCTTC. Complete variable domain (other parts from reference TRBV5-5 and TRBJ2-1): DAGVTQSPTHLIKTRGQQVTLRCSPISGHKSVSWYQQVLGQGPQFIFQYYEKEERGRGNFPDRFSARQFPNYSSELNVNALLLGDSALYLCASSFTSEVEFFGPGTRLTVL.

The rearrangement joins TRBV28 to TRBJ2-7; D perhaps matches TRBD1 (6 bases). The V end lost 3 bases, the J end lost 0 bases, and 12 bases lay between the germline ends. The CDR3 is 15 residues long. The V gene's germline CDR1 is MDHEN and CDR2 SYDVKM. DNA of the CDR3: TGTGCCAGCAGTTTGACCCAGGGGAGCTCCTACGAGCAGTACTTC. This codes for CASSLTQGSSYEQYF.

The V gene is TRBV20-1, the J gene TRBJ2-7; TRBD2 aligns across 9 bases. The V and J ends lost 1 base and 3 bases, in that order; junction bases with no gene match: 4. Germline V gene data show CDR1 as DFQATT and CDR2 as SNEGSKA (reference sequence). This CDR3 has 14 residues. CDR3 region: CSARVAGGVYEQYF. As DNA, the CDR3 is TGCAGTGCTAGAGTTGCGGGAGGGGTCTACGAGCAGTACTTC.

There are a few counts of this clonotype. The V gene is TRBV19, the J gene TRBJ2-1, with TRBD2 matching over 7 bases. The germline gives CDR1 LNHDA, CDR2 SQIVND (reference sequence). The CDR3 has 12 residues. J lost 8 bases, V lost 9 bases, and 7 bases had no gene match. The CDR3 nucleotides are TGTGCCAGCAGGGACTATTCCGATGAGCAGTTCTTC. Encoded protein: CASRDYSDEQFF.

There are many counts of this clonotype. This CDR3 reads CASSFSGSRQPQHF. The CDR3 DNA follows: TGTGCCAGCAGTTTCTCGGGTAGTCGTCAGCCCCAGCATTTT. This chain joins TRBV12-3 or TRBV12-4 and TRBJ1-5, with unresolved D. Trimming took off 3 bases at V and 6 bases at J, with 12 bases between the two ends. The CDR3 covers 14 residues.

This clonotype was recorded at least ten times. This chain links TRBV12-3 or TRBV12-4 with TRBJ2-7, with a weak D call TRBD1 (5 bases). The length of the CDR3 is 15 residues. Trimming shortened V by 1 base and J by 0 bases, and 10 bases separated the two germline ends. The chain's CDR3 is CASSLVQGASYEQYF. The CDR3, as DNA: TGTGCCAGCAGTTTAGTGCAGGGTGCCTCCTACGAGCAGTACTTC.

The DNA for the CDR3 is TGTGCCAGCACTTTGGGGCTAGCGAATTACAATGAGCAGTTCTTC. Amino acids: CASTLGLANYNEQFF. This sequence joins TRBV12-3 or TRBV12-4 and TRBJ2-1; weak D call: TRBD2 (6 bases). This CDR3 is 15 amino acids long. Trimming removed 7 bases from V and 4 bases from J, with 17 bases in between.

This clonotype has ten or more counts. The chain combines TRBV9 with TRBJ2-1; D gene uncertain. Germline CDR1 and CDR2: SGDLS and YYNGEE. The CDR3 contains 14 residues. V gave up 2 bases and J gave up 8 bases, with 14 bases separating them. The CDR3 loop reads CASSVSVESHEQFF. The DNA for the CDR3 is TGTGCCAGCAGCGTCTCGGTTGAGAGCCATGAGCAGTTCTTC.

This clonotype was found a few times. The gene calls are TRBV7-2 and TRBJ2-3, with 11 bases fitting TRBD2. Looked up from germline, CDR1 is SGHTA and CDR2 is FQGNSA. CDR3 length: 16 amino acids. V trimming: 1 base; J trimming: 2 bases; junction bases outside the gene matches: 2. CDR3 sequence: CASSLVAGGATDTQYF. The CDR3 DNA is TGTGCCAGCAGCTTAGTAGCGGGAGGGGCCACAGATACGCAGTATTTT.

The rearrangement joins TRBV20-1 to TRBJ2-3; the D is unclear. The CDR3 length is 17 residues. The V end was cut by 0 bases, the J end by 6 bases, with 22 bases between. CDR1 and CDR2 (germline): DFQATT, SNEGSKA (reference sequence). The CDR3: CSARDPLAQANGDTQYF. CDR3 bases: TGCAGTGCTAGAGATCCCCTTGCTCAGGCGAATGGGGATACGCAGTATTTT.

This clonotype was detected a few times. The genes are TRBV5-6 and TRBJ2-2, with 9 bases lining up with TRBD1. The V segment lost 0 bases and the J segment 3 bases; nucleotides outside the gene matches: 3. The CDR3 extends over 16 amino acids. Germline lookup yields CDR1 SGHDT and CDR2 YYEEEE. This CDR3 reads CASSLGQGVDTGELFF. In DNA form, the CDR3 reads TGTGCCAGCAGCTTGGGACAGGGGGTAGACACCGGGGAGCTGTTTTTT.

This clonotype was detected only a few times. The chain couples TRBV7-6 to TRBJ2-1, with D possibly called TRBD1 or TRBD2 (5 bases each). This CDR3 is built from 15 residues. V lost 0 bases, J lost 8 bases, and 14 bases lay in between. The V gene's germline CDR1 is SGHVS and CDR2 FNYEAQ. This CDR3 reads CASSLAWGSSDEQFF. In DNA, the CDR3 is TGTGCCAGCAGCTTAGCATGGGGGTCTTCGGATGAGCAGTTCTTC.

This chain links TRBV5-1 with TRBJ2-2; 7 bases fit TRBD1. CDR3 length equals 17 residues. Germline CDR1 is SGHRS and CDR2 is YFSETQ. V dropped 4 bases and J dropped 0; count of bases not matched to a gene: 9. The CDR3 coding sequence is TGCGCCAGCAGCCCCCAACCGACAGGGACGAACACCGGGGAGCTGTTTTTT. Amino acids: CASSPQPTGTNTGELFF.

This clonotype was detected ten times or more. V usage is TRBV20-1 and J usage is TRBJ2-2, with a weak D call TRBD2 (6 bases). The germline V gene has CDR1 DFQATT and CDR2 SNEGSKA (reference sequence). The CDR3 length is 15 residues. Trimming took 6 bases from V and 6 from J, leaving 20 bases between them. CDR3 protein: CSATEAGLRAGELFF. CDR3 DNA: TGCAGTGCCACAGAAGCGGGCCTAAGGGCCGGGGAGCTGTTTTTT.

This clonotype was seen a handful of times. This rearrangement joins TRBV11-1 to TRBJ2-3; 16 bases fit TRBD2. The CDR3 totals 18 residues. Germline assignment: CDR1 SGHAT and CDR2 FQDESV (reference sequence). J gave up 4 bases and V 2 bases, and 6 bases lay outside the gene matches. CDR3 DNA sequence: TGTGCCAGCAGCTTACGGGGGACTAGCGGGAGGGCCGCAGATACGCAGTATTTT. Residues: CASSLRGTSGRAADTQYF.

The V and J genes are TRBV12-3 or TRBV12-4 and TRBJ1-6; possible D gene TRBD1, 6 bases. V lost 5 bases and J lost 9, with 14 bases in between. The CDR3 consists of 14 residues. For the CDR3, the DNA is TGTGCCAGCAGTCAGGGGCAGCAGGGTTCACCCCTCCACTTT. This sequence encodes CASSQGQQGSPLHF.

This clonotype was counted a few times. This chain uses TRBV11-1 with TRBJ1-4, with a possible D match to TRBD1 (5 bases). Per germline, CDR1 SGHAT and CDR2 FQDESV (reference sequence). V lost 0 bases to trimming and J lost 0 bases, with 14 bases between them. This CDR3 has 18 residues. The CDR3 bases are TGTGCCAGCAGCTTAGCTAGTGGGGCAGCTGCAACTAATGAAAAACTGTTTTTT. Translating gives CASSLASGAAATNEKLFF.

The V call is TRBV7-2, the J call TRBJ2-3; the D is unclear. The ends were cut back, 5 bases at V and 6 bases at J, with 12 bases in the middle. The CDR3 consists of 13 residues. Per germline, CDR1 SGHTA and CDR2 FQGNSA. For the CDR3, the DNA is TGTGCCAGCAGCGTACGACTCGGGGATACGCAGTATTTT. It yields the protein CASSVRLGDTQYF.

This clonotype was recorded many times. V is TRBV29-1 and J is TRBJ2-7; TRBD1 aligns across 10 bases. Germline values: CDR1 SQVTM, CDR2 ANQGSEA. J was trimmed by 3 bases and V by 4 bases; bases with no gene match: 6. The CDR3 totals 14 residues. The CDR3 reads CSVVWDRGGYEQYF. CDR3 DNA: TGCAGCGTTGTTTGGGACAGGGGAGGCTACGAGCAGTACTTC.

This clonotype occurred many times. V gene TRBV6-4 combines with J gene TRBJ2-3; the match to TRBD2 covers 12 bases. With V trimmed by 3 bases and J by 4 bases, 2 bases remained unmatched. Germline V gives CDR1 MRHNA, CDR2 SNTAGT. CDR3 length equals 15 residues. The CDR3 sequence is CASSELAGGPDTQYF. CDR3 coding DNA: TGTGCCAGCAGTGAACTAGCGGGGGGCCCAGATACGCAGTATTTT.

This clonotype was detected a few times. J is TRBJ2-1 and V is TRBV3-1, with a possible D match to TRBD2 (5 bases). Germline CDR1 and CDR2: LGHDT and YNNKEL (reference sequence). The CDR3 runs 14 residues. The germline V and J ends were trimmed by 5 bases and 6 bases, with 14 bases remaining between them. CDR3 coding DNA: TGTGCCAGCAGCGGACTGGAAGGGCTCAATGAGCAGTTCTTC. This encodes CASSGLEGLNEQFF.